This TCR beta chain was observed in a study of T cell changes during pregnancy in multiple sclerosis. Assay used: immunoSEQ multiplex PCR; TCRdb lists only in-frame clones, some missing. The profile shows around 80,000 clones, roughly 94% of them singletons. Trimming removed 4 bases at V and 8 bases at J, with 22 bases between. The CDR3 consists of 16 residues. The germline gives CDR1 SGHRS, CDR2 YFSETQ. The sequences come from peripheral blood, collected in the second trimester of pregnancy. The chain uses TRBV5-1 and TRBJ2-1; D gene uncertain. The receptor's source is a female donor in good health, enrolled as a control in a pregnancy study. CDR3 DNA sequence: TGCGCCAGCAGCCCCTACCGACAAGAAAAGTTCGATGAGCAGTTCTTC. Translating it yields CASSPYRQEKFDEQFF.